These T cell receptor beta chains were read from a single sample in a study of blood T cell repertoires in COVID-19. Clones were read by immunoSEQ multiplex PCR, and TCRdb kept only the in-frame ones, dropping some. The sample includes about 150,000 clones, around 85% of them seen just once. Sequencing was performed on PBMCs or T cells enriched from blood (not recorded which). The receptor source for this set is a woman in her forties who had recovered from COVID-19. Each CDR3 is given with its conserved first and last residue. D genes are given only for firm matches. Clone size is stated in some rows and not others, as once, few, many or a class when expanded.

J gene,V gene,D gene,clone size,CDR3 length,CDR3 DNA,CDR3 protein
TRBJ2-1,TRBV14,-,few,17,TGTGCCAGCAGCCAAGCCGCCCTAGTTAGCTCCTACAATGAGCAGTTCTTC,CASSQAALVSSYNEQFF
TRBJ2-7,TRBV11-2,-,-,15,TGTGCCAGCAGCAGAACCCAGGTTAACTCCTACGAGCAGTACTTC,CASSRTQVNSYEQYF
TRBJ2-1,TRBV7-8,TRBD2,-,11,TGTGCCAGCAGCTCGGGGGGATGGCAGTTCTTC,CASSSGGWQFF
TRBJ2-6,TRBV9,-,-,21,TGTGCCAGCACAAGCGGACCTTTTTATCCGGGCCTCAGTTTTGGGGCCAACGTCCTGACTTTC,CASTSGPFYPGLSFGANVLTF
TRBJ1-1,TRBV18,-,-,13,TGTGCCAGCTCACCATCCCAGACAGTTGAAGCTTTCTTT,CASSPSQTVEAFF
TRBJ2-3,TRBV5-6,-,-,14,TGTGCCAGCAGGTTAGGGGCTGGCACAGATACGCAGTATTTT,CASRLGAGTDTQYF
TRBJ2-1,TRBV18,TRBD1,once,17,TGTGCCAGCTCTCGCGCGAGGACACAGGGGGACAACAATGAGCAGTTCTTC,CASSRARTQGDNNEQFF
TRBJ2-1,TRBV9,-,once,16,TGTGCCAGCAGCACTCTGGACTCGAGCTCCTACAATGAGCAGTTCTTC,CASSTLDSSSYNEQFF
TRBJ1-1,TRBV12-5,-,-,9,TGTGCTAGTGGTTTGGTACCTACCTTT,CASGLVPTF
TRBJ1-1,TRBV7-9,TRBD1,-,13,TGTGCCAGCAGCCCCGGACAGGTCCCTGAAGCTTTCTTT,CASSPGQVPEAFF
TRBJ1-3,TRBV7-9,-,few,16,TGTGCCAGCAGCCCCACGCCAGGTGGCTCTGGAAACACCATATATTTT,CASSPTPGGSGNTIYF
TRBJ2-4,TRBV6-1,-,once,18,TGTGCCAGCAGTGCCCGGAGGGCCCTGGACGTAGCCAAAAACATTCAGTACTTC,CASSARRALDVAKNIQYF
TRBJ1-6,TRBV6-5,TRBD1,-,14,TGTGCCAGCAGGGGACAGGGGGGAATTTCACCCCTCCACTTT,CASRGQGGISPLHF
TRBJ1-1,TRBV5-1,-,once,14,TGCGCCAGCAGCTTGGACGGTGCGGGCACTGAAGCTTTCTTT,CASSLDGAGTEAFF
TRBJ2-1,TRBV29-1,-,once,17,TGCAGCGTTGAAGCAGGGGCAGACGAGAGCTCCTACAATGAGCAGTTCTTC,CSVEAGADESSYNEQFF
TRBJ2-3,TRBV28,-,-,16,TGTGCCAGCAGTTTACTTGGCCGATTGGTTACAGATACGCAGTATTTT,CASSLLGRLVTDTQYF
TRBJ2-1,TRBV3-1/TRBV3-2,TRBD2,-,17,TGTGCCAGCAGCCAGATGGTAGGAAGCGGGATTGGGAGTGAGCAGTTCTTC,CASSQMVGSGIGSEQFF
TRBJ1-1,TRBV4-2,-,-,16,TGTGCCAGCAGCCAAGAGCAAACTTCGGGGAACACTGAAGCTTTCTTT,CASSQEQTSGNTEAFF
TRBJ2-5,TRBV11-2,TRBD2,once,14,TGTGCCAGCCAGCTTATAGCGGGAGAGGAGACCCAGTACTTC,CASQLIAGEETQYF
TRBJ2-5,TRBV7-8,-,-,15,TGTGCCAGCAGCTTAGTGGTAGGCAACAGGGAGACCCAGTACTTC,CASSLVVGNRETQYF